This is a list of T cell receptor beta chains from one sample in a study of beta chain features in type 1 diabetes. The method was immunoSEQ multiplex PCR; TCRdb's version includes in-frame clones alone and lacks a portion of them. This sample has some 290,000 clones, with 13% to 15% found just once. Sequencing input: naive CD4+ T cells from blood. The source of these receptors is a man aged 30-40 years with type 1 diabetes. CDR3s include the opening cysteine and the closing phenylalanine or tryptophan. D genes are given only for firm matches. Clone size is shown for a subset of rows, as once, few, many or a class of expanded clone.

TRBD1	TRBV28	few	TRBJ1-2	TGTGCCAGCAGTGCACAGGGGCGACGGTATGGCTACACCTTC	CASSAQGRRYGYTF
TRBD2	TRBV6-6	-	TRBJ2-7	TGTGCCAGCAGTCCGGGACTAGTAGGCGAGCAGTACTTC	CASSPGLVGEQYF
TRBD1	TRBV28	-	TRBJ2-7	TGTGCCAGCGATAGCTCCTCGGACGGACAGGGGGAGCAGTACTTC	CASDSSSDGQGEQYF
-	TRBV7-3	few	TRBJ2-3	TGTGCCAGCAGCTTAATGGGGGGAAGCACAGATACGCAGTATTTT	CASSLMGGSTDTQYF
-	TRBV5-1	-	TRBJ1-1	TGCGCCAGCAGCTTGGTTTACAGAACCAACACTGAAGCTTTCTTT	CASSLVYRTNTEAFF
TRBD2	TRBV6-5	few	TRBJ2-7	TGTGCCAGCAGTTACGCGGGAGGGCCACGGGAGCAGTACTTC	CASSYAGGPREQYF
-	TRBV28	few	TRBJ1-2	TGTGCCAGCAGTTCCATTTCCTATGGCTACACCTTC	CASSSISYGYTF
TRBD1	TRBV11-1	-	TRBJ1-2	TGTGCCAGCAGCCCCCGGACAGGCGCCTCAGGATATGGCTACACCTTC	CASSPRTGASGYGYTF
-	TRBV7-3	-	TRBJ1-2	TGTGCCAGCAGCTTAGACGGAGAAGCCTATGGCTACACCTTC	CASSLDGEAYGYTF
-	TRBV9	-	TRBJ2-3	TGTGCCAGCAGCGTTAGATCGTTCACAGATACGCAGTATTTT	CASSVRSFTDTQYF
-	TRBV20-1	few	TRBJ2-1	TGCAGTGCTAGAGGGCGGAATGAGCAGTTCTTC	CSARGRNEQFF